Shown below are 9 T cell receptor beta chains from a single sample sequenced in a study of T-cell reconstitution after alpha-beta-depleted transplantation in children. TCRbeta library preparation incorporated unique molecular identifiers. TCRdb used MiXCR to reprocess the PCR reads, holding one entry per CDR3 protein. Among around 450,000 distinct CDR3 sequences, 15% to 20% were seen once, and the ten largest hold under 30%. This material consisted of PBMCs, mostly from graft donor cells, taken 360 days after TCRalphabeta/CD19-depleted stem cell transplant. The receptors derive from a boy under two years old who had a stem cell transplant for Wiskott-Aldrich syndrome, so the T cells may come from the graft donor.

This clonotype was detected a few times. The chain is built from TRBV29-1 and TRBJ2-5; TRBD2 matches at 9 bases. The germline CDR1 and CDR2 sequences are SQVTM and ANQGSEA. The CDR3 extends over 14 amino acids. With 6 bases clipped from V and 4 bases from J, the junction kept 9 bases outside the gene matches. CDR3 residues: CSVGRTSDGETQYF. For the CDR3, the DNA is TGCAGCGTGGGCAGGACTAGCGATGGAGAGACCCAGTACTTC.

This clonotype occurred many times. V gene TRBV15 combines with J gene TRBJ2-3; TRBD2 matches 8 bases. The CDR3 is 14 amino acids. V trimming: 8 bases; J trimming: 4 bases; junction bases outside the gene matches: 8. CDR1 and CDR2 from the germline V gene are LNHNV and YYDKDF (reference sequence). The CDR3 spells CATGAGGPADTQYF. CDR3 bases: TGTGCCACCGGGGCGGGAGGCCCCGCAGATACGCAGTATTTT.

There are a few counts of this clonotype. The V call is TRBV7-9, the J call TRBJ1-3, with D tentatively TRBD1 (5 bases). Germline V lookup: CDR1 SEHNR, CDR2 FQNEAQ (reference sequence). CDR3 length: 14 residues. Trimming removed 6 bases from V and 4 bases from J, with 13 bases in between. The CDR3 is CASRQGTGGNTIYF. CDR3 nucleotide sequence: TGTGCCAGCAGACAAGGGACGGGCGGAAACACCATATATTTT.

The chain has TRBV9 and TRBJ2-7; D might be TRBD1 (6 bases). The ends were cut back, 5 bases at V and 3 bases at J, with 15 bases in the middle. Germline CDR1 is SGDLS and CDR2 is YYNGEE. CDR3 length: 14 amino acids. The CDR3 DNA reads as TGTGCCAGCAGTGTCACAGGGTCCAGCTACGAGCAGTACTTC. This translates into CASSVTGSSYEQYF. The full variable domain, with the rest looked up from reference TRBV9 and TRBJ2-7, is DSGVTQTPKHLITATGQRVTLRCSPRSGDLSVYWYQQSLDQGLQFLIQYYNGEERAKGNILERFSAQQFPDLHSELNLSSLELGDSALYFCASSVTGSSYEQYFGPGTRLTVT.

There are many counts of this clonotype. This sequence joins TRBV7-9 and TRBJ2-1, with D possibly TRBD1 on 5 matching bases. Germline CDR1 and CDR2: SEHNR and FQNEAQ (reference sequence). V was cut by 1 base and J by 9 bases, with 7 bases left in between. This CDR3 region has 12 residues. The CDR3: CASSLVGVEQFF. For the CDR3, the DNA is TGTGCCAGCAGCTTAGTAGGGGTTGAGCAGTTCTTC.

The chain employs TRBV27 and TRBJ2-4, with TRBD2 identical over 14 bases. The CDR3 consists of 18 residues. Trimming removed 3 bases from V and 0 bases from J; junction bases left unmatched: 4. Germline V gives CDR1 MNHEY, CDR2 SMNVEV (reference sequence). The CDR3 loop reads CASSFHGLAGGAKNIQYF. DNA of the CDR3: TGTGCCAGCAGTTTCCACGGACTAGCGGGGGGAGCCAAAAACATTCAGTACTTC.

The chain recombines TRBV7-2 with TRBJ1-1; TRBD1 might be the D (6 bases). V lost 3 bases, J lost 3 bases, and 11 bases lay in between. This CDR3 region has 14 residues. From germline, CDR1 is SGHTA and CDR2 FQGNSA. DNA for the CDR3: TGTGCCAGCAGCTTTACAGGGATCTACACTGAAGCTTTCTTT. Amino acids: CASSFTGIYTEAFF.

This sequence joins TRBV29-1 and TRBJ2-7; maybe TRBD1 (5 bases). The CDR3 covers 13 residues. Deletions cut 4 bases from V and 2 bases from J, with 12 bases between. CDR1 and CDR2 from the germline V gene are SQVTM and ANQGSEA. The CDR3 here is CSVGGWQTYEQYF. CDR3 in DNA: TGCAGCGTTGGGGGCTGGCAGACCTACGAGCAGTACTTC.

The CDR3 protein is CASRFLKTGIYEQYF. The CDR3 bases are TGTGCCAGCAGGTTCCTGAAGACGGGGATCTACGAGCAGTACTTC. The rearrangement joins TRBV6-1 to TRBJ2-7; tentatively, D is TRBD2 (5 bases). Trimming cost V 6 bases and J 3 bases, with 18 bases left between them. Germline V gives CDR1 MNHNS, CDR2 SASEGT. CDR3 length: 15 amino acids.